The 6 T cell receptor beta chains below were found in one sample sequenced in a study of somatic mutations in cytotoxic T cells in rheumatoid arthritis. Repertoires were generated with immunoSEQ multiplex PCR, while TCRdb's copy carries only in-frame clones and drops some. The data show thousands of clones, around 82% seen once. The sample in question was CD8+ T cells sorted from blood, obtained at a follow-up visit. These receptors originate from a man aged 40-50 years with rheumatoid arthritis.

This rearrangement joins TRBV28 to TRBJ2-5, with 12 nucleotides matching TRBD2. With 5 bases clipped from V and 4 bases from J, the junction kept 20 bases outside the gene matches. There are 20 residues in the CDR3. Germline V gives CDR1 MDHEN, CDR2 SYDVKM. CDR3 nucleotide sequence: TGTGCCAGCAGTCTTCTTACTCCTTCGACTAGCGGGAGTAGGAGAGAGACCCAGTACTTC. Translated: CASSLLTPSTSGSRRETQYF.

The genes are TRBV7-2 and TRBJ1-2; 10 positions agree with TRBD1. V trimming: 5 bases; J trimming: 6 bases; junction bases outside the gene matches: 18. Germline V lookup: CDR1 SGHTA, CDR2 FQGNSA. This CDR3 region has 18 residues. CDR3 coding DNA: TGTGCCAGCAGCATAGACCGGGGGACAGGGGTTTTAATTGATGGCTACACCTTC. This encodes CASSIDRGTGVLIDGYTF.

This chain joins TRBV15 and TRBJ2-2; 7 nucleotides line up with TRBD1. The CDR3 sequence is 17 residues long. V gave up 3 bases and J gave up 5 bases; unmatched junction bases: 12. Looked up from germline, CDR1 is LNHNV and CDR2 is YYDKDF (reference sequence). In DNA form, the CDR3 reads TGTGCCACCAGCAGTGCCGGACGGGACAGTAGGACCGGGGAGCTGTTTTTT. The encoded protein is CATSSAGRDSRTGELFF.

The rearrangement joins TRBV28 to TRBJ2-1; 14 positions match TRBD2. J lost 8 bases, V lost 5 bases, and 20 bases had no gene match. CDR1 is MDHEN, CDR2 SYDVKM, per germline. The CDR3 runs 20 residues. CDR3 nucleotides: TGTGCCAGCAGTGGGACGGGCTCCGGGACTAGCGGGAGTTTGAACGATGAGCAGTTCTTC. Translated, it gives CASSGTGSGTSGSLNDEQFF.

In DNA form, the CDR3 reads TGTGCCAGCAGGGCCCGGCTAGCGGGAGGCACCACAGATACGCAGTATTTT. Translating it yields CASRARLAGGTTDTQYF. This chain uses TRBV2 with TRBJ2-3; 11 nucleotides align to TRBD2. The length of the CDR3 is 17 residues. The germline V gene encodes CDR1 SNHLY and CDR2 FYNNEI. The V and J ends lost 6 bases and 2 bases, in that order; junction bases with no gene match: 10.

The chain couples TRBV25-1 to TRBJ2-2; 10 bases fit TRBD1. V lost 1 base, J lost 4 bases, and 6 bases stayed unmatched. The CDR3 has 17 amino acids. Germline CDR1 MGHDK, CDR2 SYGVNS. The CDR3 sequence is CASSELQDRGFTGELFF. Written as DNA, the CDR3 is TGTGCCAGCAGTGAATTGCAGGACAGGGGGTTCACCGGGGAGCTGTTTTTT.